This T cell receptor (beta chain) was sequenced in a study of T cell repertoires in cytomegalovirus infection. The wider study: CMV epitopes that were recently identified and HLA-C-restricted were used alongside well-studied HLA-B-restricted ones.

This clonotype was seen more than once but under ten times. Its antigen is undetermined. TCRdb re-derived calls from the reads in MiXCR, one entry per CDR3 protein. In the table there are approximately 390,000 distinct CDR3 sequences, roughly 34% of which are singletons. There are 14 residues in the CDR3. Germline CDR1 and CDR2: MNHEY and SVGAGI. Trimming removed 2 bases at V and 2 bases at J, with 9 bases between. Study-wide results and caveats: The cumulative frequency of public TCR beta families distinguished individuals who carried CMV together with the relevant HLA.

The V gene is TRBV6-5, the J gene TRBJ1-1; D unresolved. The origin of this receptor is a human donor in good health (CMV status not recorded). Some clones in this sample may be carry-over from other donors' samples. This specimen consisted of cultured PBMCs, obtained from culture after CMV antigen stimulation. The CDR3, as DNA: TGTGCCAGCAGTTACCGGACGGTCAACACTGAAGCTTTCTTT. Its protein product is CASSYRTVNTEAFF.